This record looks at one TCR beta chain sequence and its context. Its antigen is as yet unknown. Germline V gene data show CDR1 as KGHSH and CDR2 as LQKENI. This CDR3 is built from 16 residues. V was clipped by 2 bases and J by 0 bases, with 14 bases between them. Authors' analysis steps: Filtering was not the same, since immunoSEQ gave junction-only sequences without quality scores. Libraries were prepared by immunoSEQ multiplex PCR; TCRdb keeps only in-frame clonotypes and omits some of them. V, J and clone size reflect that table, while D and trimming were determined from the DNA. The sample lists 600,000 to 800,000 clones; around 77% were seen once. This sample stems from a study of shared clonotypes between healthy human individuals. Study background: A donor's plate count was three for CD4 naive and three for CD4 memory; CD8 naive had two and CD8 memory one. General study points: Represented genetic and exposure-history diversity was restricted by having few donors. Generally, estimated richness proved larger in naive subsets than it did in memory subsets.

The V and J genes are TRBV18 and TRBJ2-7; D is uncertain. The TCR sequence derives from a woman between 25 and 40 years old in good health. Sequencing was done on a sample of memory CD4+ T cells sorted from blood. Subset denoted: CD45RA-negative fraction. CDR3 in amino acids: CASSPTREQSSYEQYF. The CDR3 bases are TGTGCCAGCTCACCAACCAGAGAGCAGAGCTCCTACGAGCAGTACTTC.